This T cell receptor (beta chain) was sequenced in a study of OX40 agonist ivuxolimab in advanced cancers. Whole-study context: Hepatocellular carcinoma, melanoma, renal cell or head and neck cancer occurred in dose-escalation patients. Cohort: roughly 79% men, mean age about 60, aged about 23 to 79.

The CDR3 has 13 amino acids. Looked up from germline, CDR1 is ENHRY and CDR2 is SYGVKD. Study-wide points: Among the lowest peripheral clonal expansion occurred in 0.1-3.0 mg/kg partial responders.

Sequencing was performed with immunoSEQ multiplex PCR; in TCRdb, only in-frame clones are kept and a portion is missing. The sample holds some 10,000 clones; roughly 64% are singletons and the top ten take around 26%. On this clone: Its antigen is still unknown.

The sequences come from CD4+ or CD8+ T cells sorted from blood, collected in a trial of the OX40 agonist ivuxolimab. The chain couples TRBV10-3 to TRBJ2-5, with 7 bases that match TRBD2. With the DNA end fitting TRBJ2-7 better, the J assignment may be wrong. The origin of this receptor is an adult with an advanced solid tumor such as melanoma, head and neck, liver or kidney cancer. CDR3 coding DNA: TGTGCACCGGGGCGGGAGAAGGTCTACGAGCAGTACTTC. Its protein product is CAPGREKVYEQYF.